Following are 19 T cell receptor beta chains from one sample sequenced in a study of cytomegalovirus exposure and HLA in healthy donors. Here immunoSEQ multiplex PCR was the method, and the copy in TCRdb shows in-frame clones only, minus some. The sample records some 140,000 clones, roughly nine tenths being singletons. The sequenced sample consisted of PBMCs. All receptors derive from a man between 18 and 29 years old in good health and CMV-seronegative.

This clone was recorded many times. The chain joins TRBV4-2 to TRBJ2-2; 10 bases match TRBD2. Germline V lookup: CDR1 LGHNA, CDR2 YNFKEQ. V lost 2 bases, J lost 3 bases, and 0 bases stayed unmatched. The CDR3 covers 15 residues. The CDR3 loop is CASSQLAGDTGELFF. The CDR3 nucleotides are TGTGCCAGCAGCCAACTAGCGGGGGACACCGGGGAGCTGTTTTTT.

V gene TRBV7-8 combines with J gene TRBJ2-7; no definite D call. This CDR3 contains 15 residues. The ends were cut back, 7 bases at V and 3 bases at J, with 19 bases in the middle. Germline CDR1 SGHVS, CDR2 FQNEAQ. CDR3 protein: CASIPTYEAFYEQYF. DNA of the CDR3: TGTGCCAGCATCCCTACTTACGAGGCTTTCTACGAGCAGTACTTC.

The V and J genes are TRBV7-9 and TRBJ1-3; D uncertain. V shed 5 bases and J shed 4 bases, with 12 bases lying between them. CDR3 length equals 14 residues. The germline CDR1 and CDR2 sequences are SEHNR and FQNEAQ (reference sequence). CDR3 in amino acids: CASSPRTDGNTIYF. DNA of the CDR3: TGTGCCAGCAGCCCGCGGACTGACGGAAACACCATATATTTT.

A remark on this clone: The identical CDR3 is also encoded by other nucleotide sequences in the sample. This chain links TRBV7-7 with TRBJ1-1; D is uncertain. The CDR3 covers 13 residues. Germline CDR1 reads SSHAT; CDR2 reads FNYEAQ (reference sequence). V shed 2 bases and J shed 0 bases, with 4 bases lying between them. CDR3 region: CASSLTVNTEAFF. DNA for the CDR3: TGTGCCAGCAGCTTAACAGTGAACACTGAAGCTTTCTTT.

The rearrangement uses TRBV9 and TRBJ2-7, with D possibly being TRBD2 (5 bases). In germline, CDR1 is SGDLS, CDR2 YYNGEE. V was shortened by 3 bases and J by 0 bases, with 10 bases between the two germline ends. CDR3 length: 14 amino acids. CDR3 amino acids: CASSAFGDSYEQYF. The CDR3 nucleotides are TGTGCCAGCAGCGCATTCGGGGACTCCTACGAGCAGTACTTC.

This chain links TRBV6-5 with TRBJ2-5, with 8 nucleotides matching TRBD2. V shed 4 bases and J 5 bases; nucleotides not matched to a gene: 12. From germline, CDR1 is MNHEY and CDR2 SVGAGI. This CDR3 has 16 amino acids. The CDR3 region is CASSFASGSFRETQYF. As DNA, the CDR3 is TGTGCCAGCAGTTTCGCCAGCGGGAGCTTTAGGGAGACCCAGTACTTC.

This chain connects TRBV7-9 to TRBJ2-1, with TRBD2 matching 11 bases. The CDR3 covers 15 residues. V lost 5 bases and J lost 10; bases outside the gene matches: 10. From germline, CDR1 is SEHNR and CDR2 FQNEAQ (reference sequence). CDR3 sequence (DNA): TGTGCCAGCAGCCTCCCACTAGCGGGAGAACAGGAGCAGTTCTTC. Its translation: CASSLPLAGEQEQFF.

The gene calls are TRBV11-2 and TRBJ2-2; perhaps TRBD2 as D (6 bases). In germline, CDR1 is SGHAT, CDR2 FQNNGV. The CDR3 runs 16 residues. Trimming left V 4 bases short and J 6 bases short, with 18 bases between. DNA for the CDR3: TGTGCCAGCAGCTCCTACCGGGACTCGACCTCCGGGGAGCTGTTTTTT. Its translation: CASSSYRDSTSGELFF.

The V and J genes are TRBV28 and TRBJ1-2, with D unresolved. V lost 3 bases and J 7 bases, leaving 9 bases between the germline ends. From germline, CDR1 is MDHEN and CDR2 SYDVKM. The CDR3 is made up of 12 amino acids. CDR3 protein: CASSLLPGGYTF. The CDR3 nucleotides read TGTGCCAGCAGTTTGTTACCGGGTGGCTACACCTTC.

The DNA for the CDR3 is TGTGCCTGGAGTGTAATAGGACTAGCGGGTCAATACGAGCAGTACTTC. Its translation is CAWSVIGLAGQYEQYF. The chain employs TRBV30 and TRBJ2-7; 11 bases are a match to TRBD2. The CDR3 totals 16 residues. V was clipped by 0 bases and J by 4 bases; unmatched bases: 8. Germline V gene data show CDR1 as GTSNPN and CDR2 as SVGIG (reference sequence).

The chain recombines TRBV7-9 with TRBJ2-2; D gene unclear. V shed 6 bases and J shed 6 bases, with 5 bases lying between them. The CDR3 is 11 amino acids. The germline V gene encodes CDR1 SEHNR and CDR2 FQNEAQ (reference sequence). The CDR3: CASRAPGELFF. The CDR3 DNA follows: TGTGCCAGCAGGGCCCCCGGGGAGCTGTTTTTT. Supplemented by reference TRBV7-9 and TRBJ2-2, the full variable domain reads DTGVSQNPRHKITKRGQNVTFRCDPISEHNRLYWYRQTLGQGPEFLTYFQNEAQLEKSRLLSDRFSAERPKGSFSTLEIQRTEQGDSAMYLCASRAPGELFFGEGSRLTVL.

The CDR3 reads CASSEPGIHSGNTIYF. Written as DNA, the CDR3 is TGTGCCAGCAGTGAACCCGGGATACATTCAGGAAACACCATATATTTT. The V gene is TRBV2, the J gene TRBJ1-3; no clear D. In germline, CDR1 is SNHLY, CDR2 FYNNEI. There are 16 residues in the CDR3. V dropped 2 bases and J dropped 4 bases, with 15 bases sitting between them.

The rearrangement joins TRBV10-2 to TRBJ1-2; D remains unclear. Germline lookup yields CDR1 WSHSY and CDR2 SAAADI. The ends were cut back, 0 bases at V and 10 bases at J, with 15 bases in the middle. This CDR3 is built from 14 residues. CDR3 protein: CASSESGGSTSYTF. CDR3 sequence (DNA): TGCGCCAGCAGTGAGTCGGGAGGCAGTACGTCCTACACCTTC.

The chain recombines TRBV5-1 with TRBJ2-7, with TRBD1 identical over 10 bases. V lost 4 bases and J lost 3; bases outside the gene matches: 4. Per germline, CDR1 SGHRS and CDR2 YFSETQ. The CDR3 is 14 amino acids. The CDR3, as DNA: TGCGCCAGCAGCCCGGGACAGGGGTACTACGAGCAGTACTTC. Translated, it gives CASSPGQGYYEQYF.

This chain connects TRBV30 to TRBJ1-5; 8 nucleotides align to TRBD1. The CDR3 is 14 residues long. Germline V gene lookup returns CDR1 GTSNPN and CDR2 SVGIG (reference sequence). Trimming took 2 bases from V and 2 from J; bases not matched to a gene: 2. This chain's CDR3 is CAWSSTGGNQPQHF. CDR3 nucleotides: TGTGCCTGGAGTTCGACAGGGGGCAATCAGCCCCAGCATTTT.

The chain uses TRBV5-1 and TRBJ2-5; 10 bases fit TRBD1. The length of the CDR3 is 13 residues. CDR1 SGHRS and CDR2 YFSETQ come from the germline V gene. J was trimmed by 3 bases and V by 6 bases; bases with no gene match: 2. CDR3 region: CASTGQGKETQYF. The DNA for the CDR3 is TGCGCCAGCACGGGACAGGGGAAAGAGACCCAGTACTTC.

This clone was picked up a small number of times. The chain employs TRBV18 and TRBJ1-1; D ambiguous. V was pared by 6 bases and J by 6 bases, with 14 bases between. The CDR3 extends over 13 amino acids. The V gene's germline CDR1 is KGHSH and CDR2 LQKENI. The DNA for the CDR3 is TGTGCCAGCTCGGCCTACGGGGATTCTGAAGCTTTCTTT. It encodes CASSAYGDSEAFF.

This chain joins TRBV6-1 and TRBJ1-1; 11 bases match TRBD1. The trim removed 4 bases at V and 7 bases at J, leaving 11 bases unmatched. The CDR3 spans 16 residues. Per germline, CDR1 MNHNS and CDR2 SASEGT. This CDR3 reads CASSALDGQGAFEAFF. The CDR3, as DNA: TGTGCCAGCAGTGCCTTAGACGGACAGGGGGCTTTTGAAGCTTTCTTT.

The V call is TRBV28, the J call TRBJ2-7, with 10 bases aligning to TRBD2. Germline-derived CDR1 and CDR2 are MDHEN and SYDVKM. The V and J ends lost 5 bases and 3 bases, in that order; junction bases with no gene match: 7. This CDR3 comprises 15 residues. In nucleotides, the CDR3 is TGTGCCAGCAGTGGCCCCGGGACTAGCGTCTACGAGCAGTACTTC. Translating gives CASSGPGTSVYEQYF.